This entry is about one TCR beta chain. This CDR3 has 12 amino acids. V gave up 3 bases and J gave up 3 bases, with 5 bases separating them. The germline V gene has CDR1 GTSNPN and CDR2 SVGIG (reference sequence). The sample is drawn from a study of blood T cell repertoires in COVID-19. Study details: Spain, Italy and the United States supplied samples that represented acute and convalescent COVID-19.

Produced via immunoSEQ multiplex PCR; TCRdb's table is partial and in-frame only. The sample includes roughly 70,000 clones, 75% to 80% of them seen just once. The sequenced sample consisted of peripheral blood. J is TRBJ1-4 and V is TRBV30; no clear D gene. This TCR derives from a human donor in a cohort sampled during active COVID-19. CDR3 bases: TGTGCCTGGAGGCGATCTAATGAAAAACTGTTTTTT. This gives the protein CAWRRSNEKLFF.